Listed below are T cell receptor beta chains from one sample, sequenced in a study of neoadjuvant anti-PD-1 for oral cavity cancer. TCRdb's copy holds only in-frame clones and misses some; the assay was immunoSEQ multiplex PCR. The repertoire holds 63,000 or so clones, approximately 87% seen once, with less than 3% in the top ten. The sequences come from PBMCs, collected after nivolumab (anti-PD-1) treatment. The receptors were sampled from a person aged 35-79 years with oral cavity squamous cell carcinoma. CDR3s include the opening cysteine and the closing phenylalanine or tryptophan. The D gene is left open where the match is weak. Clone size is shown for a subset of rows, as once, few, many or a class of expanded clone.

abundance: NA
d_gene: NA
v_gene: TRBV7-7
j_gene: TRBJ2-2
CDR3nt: TGTGCTAGCAGCTTAATGGGGGGCACCGGGGAGCTGTTTTTT
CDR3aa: CASSLMGGTGELFF

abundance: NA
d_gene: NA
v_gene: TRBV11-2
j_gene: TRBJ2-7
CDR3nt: TGTGCCAGCAGCTTAGAACAGGGGAGGTACGAGCAGTACTTC
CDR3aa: CASSLEQGRYEQYF

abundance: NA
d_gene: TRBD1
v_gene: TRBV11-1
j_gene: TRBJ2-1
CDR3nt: TGTGCCAGCAGCTCGGACAGGATACTCAATGAGCAGTTCTTC
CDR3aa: CASSSDRILNEQFF

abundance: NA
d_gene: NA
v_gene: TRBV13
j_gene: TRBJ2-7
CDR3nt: TGTGCCAGCAGCTCCCCCGGGGGAGAGCAGTACTTC
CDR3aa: CASSSPGGEQYF

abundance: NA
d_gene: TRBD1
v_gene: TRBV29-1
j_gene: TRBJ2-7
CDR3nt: TGCAGCGGGGTCGGGACAGGCTCATACGAGCAGTACTTC
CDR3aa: CSGVGTGSYEQYF

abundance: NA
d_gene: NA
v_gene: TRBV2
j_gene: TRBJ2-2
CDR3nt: TGTGCCTCCGACCGGGACGCTAACACCGGGGAGCTGTTTTTT
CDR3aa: CASDRDANTGELFF

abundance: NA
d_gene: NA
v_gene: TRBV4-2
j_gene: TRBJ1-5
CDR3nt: TGTGCCAGCAGCCAACGCCAAGGGGATCAGCCCCAGCATTTT
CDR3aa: CASSQRQGDQPQHF

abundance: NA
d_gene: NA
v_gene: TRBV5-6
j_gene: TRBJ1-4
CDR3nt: TGTGCCAGCAGCCGCTTTCAGGGATACGGTAATGAAAAACTGTTTTTT
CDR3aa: CASSRFQGYGNEKLFF

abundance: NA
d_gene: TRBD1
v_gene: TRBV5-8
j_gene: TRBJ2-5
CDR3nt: TGTGCCAGCAGCTTGGGACAGGGACAAGAGACCCAGTACTTC
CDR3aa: CASSLGQGQETQYF

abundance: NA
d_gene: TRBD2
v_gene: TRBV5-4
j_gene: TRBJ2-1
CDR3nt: TGTGCCAGCAGCTTGGATAGCGGGACCTACAATGAGCAGTTCTTC
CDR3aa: CASSLDSGTYNEQFF

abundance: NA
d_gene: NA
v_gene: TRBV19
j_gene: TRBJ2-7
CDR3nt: TGTGCCAGTAGTACTACCGGGACAAGGGTCCACGAGCAGTACTTC
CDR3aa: CASSTTGTRVHEQYF

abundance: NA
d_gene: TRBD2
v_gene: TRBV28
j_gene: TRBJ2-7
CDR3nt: TGTGCCAGCAGTTTAAGGCTAGCGGGAGTTTTTGTCCACGAGCAGTACTTC
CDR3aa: CASSLRLAGVFVHEQYF

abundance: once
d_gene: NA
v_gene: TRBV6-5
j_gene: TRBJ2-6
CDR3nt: TGTGCCAGCAGTCGCAGGGGTTCTGGGGCCAACGTCCTGACTTTC
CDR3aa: CASSRRGSGANVLTF

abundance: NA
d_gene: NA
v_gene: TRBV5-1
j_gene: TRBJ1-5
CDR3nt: TGCGCCAGCAGCTTGGGGGGGTATAGCAATCAGCCCCAGCATTTT
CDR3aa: CASSLGGYSNQPQHF

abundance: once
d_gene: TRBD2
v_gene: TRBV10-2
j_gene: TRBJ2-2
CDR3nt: TGCGCCAGCAGGCTGACTAGCGGGGCCGGGGAGCTGTTTTTT
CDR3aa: CASRLTSGAGELFF

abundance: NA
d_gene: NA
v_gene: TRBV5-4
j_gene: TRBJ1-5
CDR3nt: TGTGCCAGCAGCACAGACAGGAATCAGCCCCAGCATTTT
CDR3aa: CASSTDRNQPQHF

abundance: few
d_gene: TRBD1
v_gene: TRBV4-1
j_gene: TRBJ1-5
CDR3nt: TGCGCCAGCAGCCAAGAAAGGGACAGGGGGCGACAGCCCCAGCATTTT
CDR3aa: CASSQERDRGRQPQHF

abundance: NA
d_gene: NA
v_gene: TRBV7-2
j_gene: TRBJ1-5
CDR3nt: TGTGCCAGCAGCTTGTATGGGGCGCAGCCCCAGCATTTT
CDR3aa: CASSLYGAQPQHF

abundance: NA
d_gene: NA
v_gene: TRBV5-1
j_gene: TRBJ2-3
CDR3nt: TGCGCCAGCAGCTTAGCGCACCCAAGCACAGATACGCAGTATTTT
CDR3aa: CASSLAHPSTDTQYF

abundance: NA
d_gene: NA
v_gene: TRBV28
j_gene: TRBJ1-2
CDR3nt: TGTGCCAGCACCCTCGGCGGCTATGGCTACACCTTC
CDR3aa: CASTLGGYGYTF

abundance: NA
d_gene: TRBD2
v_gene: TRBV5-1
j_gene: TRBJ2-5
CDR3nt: TGCGCCAGCAGCAACCTAGCGGGGGGCCAAGAGACCCAGTACTTC
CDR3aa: CASSNLAGGQETQYF

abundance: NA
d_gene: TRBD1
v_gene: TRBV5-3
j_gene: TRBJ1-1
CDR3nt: TGTGCCAGAAGACCTGACAGGGGTTCTGAAGCTTTCTTT
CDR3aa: CARRPDRGSEAFF

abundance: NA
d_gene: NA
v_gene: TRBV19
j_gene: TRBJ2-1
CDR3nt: TGTGCCAGTAGTATGGGGGGCGGAGGCAGCTCCTACAATGAGCAGTTCTTC
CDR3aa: CASSMGGGGSSYNEQFF

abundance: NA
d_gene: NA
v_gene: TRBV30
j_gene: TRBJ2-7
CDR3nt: TGTGCCTGGGGGAACTACCCAGCCTCCTACGAGCAGTACTTC
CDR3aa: CAWGNYPASYEQYF

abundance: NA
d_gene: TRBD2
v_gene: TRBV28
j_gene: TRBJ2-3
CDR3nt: TGTGCCAGCAGTTTAGCGGGAGGTAGAACAGATACGCAGTATTTT
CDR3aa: CASSLAGGRTDTQYF

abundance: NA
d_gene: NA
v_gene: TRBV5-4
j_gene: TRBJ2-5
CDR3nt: TGTGCCAGCAGCTTGGTAGCCGGGACGCAAGAGACCCAGTACTTC
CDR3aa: CASSLVAGTQETQYF

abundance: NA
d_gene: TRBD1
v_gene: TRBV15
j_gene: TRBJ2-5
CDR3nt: TGTGCCACCAGCAGACCTCGGACAGGGCAAGAGACCCAGTACTTC
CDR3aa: CATSRPRTGQETQYF

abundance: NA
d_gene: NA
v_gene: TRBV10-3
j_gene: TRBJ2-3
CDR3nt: TGTGCCATCAGTAGGACAGAAAGCACAGATACGCAGTATTTT
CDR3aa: CAISRTESTDTQYF

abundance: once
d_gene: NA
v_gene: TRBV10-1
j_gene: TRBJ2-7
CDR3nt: TGCGCCAGCAGTGAGACAGTAACTACGAAGCAGTACTTC
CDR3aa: CASSETVTTKQYF

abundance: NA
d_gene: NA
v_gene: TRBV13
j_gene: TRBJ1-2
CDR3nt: TGTGCCAGCAGATGGTCTGACATGCTGAGTGAAAAGACCTATGGCTACACCTTC
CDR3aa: CASRWSDMLSEKTYGYTF

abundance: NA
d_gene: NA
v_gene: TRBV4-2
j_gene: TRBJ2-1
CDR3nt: TGTGCCAGCAGCCAAGGAGTCACTCCTTCCTACAATGAGCAGTTCTTC
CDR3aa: CASSQGVTPSYNEQFF

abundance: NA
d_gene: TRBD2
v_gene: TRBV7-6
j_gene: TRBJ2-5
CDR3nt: TGTGCCAGCAGCTTACTCGGGTGGTCTAGCGGGGCCTTTCAAGAGACCCAGTACTTC
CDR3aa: CASSLLGWSSGAFQETQYF

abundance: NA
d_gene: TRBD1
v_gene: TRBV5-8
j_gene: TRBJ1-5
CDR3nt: TGTGCCAGCAGCTTGGGGACAGGGAGCGGCAATCAGCCCCAGCATTTT
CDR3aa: CASSLGTGSGNQPQHF

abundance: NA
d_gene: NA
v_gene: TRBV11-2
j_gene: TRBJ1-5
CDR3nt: TGTGCCAGCAGCTCAGGGACACATGGCAATCAGCCCCAGCATTTT
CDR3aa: CASSSGTHGNQPQHF

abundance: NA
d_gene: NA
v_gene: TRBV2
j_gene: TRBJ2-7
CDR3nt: TGTGCCAGCAACCCCCCTAGGGGGGCCGGGAGCTCCTACGAGCAGTACTTC
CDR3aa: CASNPPRGAGSSYEQYF

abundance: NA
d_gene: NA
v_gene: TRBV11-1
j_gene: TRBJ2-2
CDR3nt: TGTGCCAGCAGCCCTACGACCTCAACCGGGGAGCTGTTTTTT
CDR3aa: CASSPTTSTGELFF

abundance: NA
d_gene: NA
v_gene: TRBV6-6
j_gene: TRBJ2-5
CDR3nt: TGTGCCAGCAGTTACTCTACAGCGATTAAATACTTC
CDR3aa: CASSYSTAIKYF

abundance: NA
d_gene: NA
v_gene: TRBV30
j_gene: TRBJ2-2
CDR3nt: TGTGCCTGGAGCGGTAAAACCGCCCCGTTTTCCGGGGAGCTGTTTTTT
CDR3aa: CAWSGKTAPFSGELFF

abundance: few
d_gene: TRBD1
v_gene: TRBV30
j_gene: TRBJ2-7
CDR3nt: TGTGCCTGGAGCGGGGACAGCCCCTACGAGCAGTACTTC
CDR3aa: CAWSGDSPYEQYF

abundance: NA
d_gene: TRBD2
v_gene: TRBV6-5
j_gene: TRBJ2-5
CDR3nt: TGTGCCACGTGTCCGCGGGGGGCCCAAGAGACCCAGTACTTC
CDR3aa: CATCPRGAQETQYF

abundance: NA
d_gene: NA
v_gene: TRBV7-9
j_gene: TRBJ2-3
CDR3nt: TGTGCCAGCAGCCCCGCAGCGTTAGCCACAGATACGCAGTATTTT
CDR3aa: CASSPAALATDTQYF

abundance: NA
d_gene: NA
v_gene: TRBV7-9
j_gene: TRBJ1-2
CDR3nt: TGTGCCAGCAGCCCCATTGTGGCATACTATGGCTACACCTTC
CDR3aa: CASSPIVAYYGYTF

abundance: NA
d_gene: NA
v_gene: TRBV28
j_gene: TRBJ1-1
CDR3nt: TGTGCCAGCAGTTTGGTCTGGGGCGGGGGAGCTTTCTTT
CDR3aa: CASSLVWGGGAFF

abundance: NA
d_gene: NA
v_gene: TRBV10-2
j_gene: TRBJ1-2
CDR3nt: TGCGCCAGCAGTGAGGGCCAGGCCCTTAGGGGCTACACCTTC
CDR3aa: CASSEGQALRGYTF

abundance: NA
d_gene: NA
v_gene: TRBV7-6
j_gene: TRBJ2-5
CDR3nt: TGTGCCAGCAGCTTAGGGGGTGGGGAAATATGGAAGACCCAGTACTTC
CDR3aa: CASSLGGGEIWKTQYF

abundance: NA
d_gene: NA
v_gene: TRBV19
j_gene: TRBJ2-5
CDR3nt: TGTGCCAGTAGTCCAAGCCCTCCGGGCGCCCAAGAGACCCAGTACTTC
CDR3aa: CASSPSPPGAQETQYF

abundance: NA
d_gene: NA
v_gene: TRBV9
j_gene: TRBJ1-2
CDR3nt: TGTGCCAGCAGCGTAGGGGGGTCCGGCAACTATGGCTACACCTTC
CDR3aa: CASSVGGSGNYGYTF

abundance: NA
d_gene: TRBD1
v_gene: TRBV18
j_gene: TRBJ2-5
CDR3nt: TGTGCCAGCTCACCAATGACAGGGGGCGTGGAGACCCAGTACTTC
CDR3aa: CASSPMTGGVETQYF

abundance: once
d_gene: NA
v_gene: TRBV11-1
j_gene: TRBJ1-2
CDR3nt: TGTGCCAGCAGCTTCCGGGATGGCTACACCTTC
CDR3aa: CASSFRDGYTF

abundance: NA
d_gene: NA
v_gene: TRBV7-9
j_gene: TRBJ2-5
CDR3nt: TGTGCCAGCAGCCCCTACACCCAAGAGACCCAGTACTTC
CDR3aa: CASSPYTQETQYF

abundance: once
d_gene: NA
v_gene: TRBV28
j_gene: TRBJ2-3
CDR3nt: TGTGCCAGCAGTAAAGGACAGATAAGCACAGATACGCAGTATTTT
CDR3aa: CASSKGQISTDTQYF

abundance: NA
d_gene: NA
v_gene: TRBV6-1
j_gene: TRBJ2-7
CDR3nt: TGTGCCAGCAGTAATTCCTACTACGAGCAGTACTTC
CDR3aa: CASSNSYYEQYF

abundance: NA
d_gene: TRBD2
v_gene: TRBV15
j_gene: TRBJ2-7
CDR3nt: TGTGCCACCAGCAGAGGGGAGGGTGGGGAGCAGTACTTC
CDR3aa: CATSRGEGGEQYF

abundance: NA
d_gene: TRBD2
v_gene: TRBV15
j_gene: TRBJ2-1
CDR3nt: TGTGCCACCAGCAGGGTGTCAGCGGGATATAACTCCTACAATGAGCAGTTCTTC
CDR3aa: CATSRVSAGYNSYNEQFF

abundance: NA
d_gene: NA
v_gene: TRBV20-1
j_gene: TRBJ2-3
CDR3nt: TGCAGTGGGGGCACAGATACGCAGTATTTT
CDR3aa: CSGGTDTQYF

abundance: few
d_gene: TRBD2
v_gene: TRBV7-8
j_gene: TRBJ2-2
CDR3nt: TGTGCCAGCAGCTTATGGGCTAGCGGGGGCAGGTGGGAGCTGTTTTTT
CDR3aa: CASSLWASGGRWELFF

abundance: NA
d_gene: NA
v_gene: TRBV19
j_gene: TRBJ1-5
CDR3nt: TGTGCCAGTAGTTTTTACATGGGGGCCCAGCATTTT
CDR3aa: CASSFYMGAQHF

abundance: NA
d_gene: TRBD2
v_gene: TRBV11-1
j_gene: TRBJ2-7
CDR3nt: TGTGCCAGCAGCCAGACAGGACTAGCGGGATCCTACGAGCAGTACTTC
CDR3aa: CASSQTGLAGSYEQYF

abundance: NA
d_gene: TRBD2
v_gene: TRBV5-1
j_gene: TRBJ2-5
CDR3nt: TGCGCCAGCAGCTTGTCTGGGACTAGCGGGACTCAAGAGACCCAGTACTTC
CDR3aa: CASSLSGTSGTQETQYF